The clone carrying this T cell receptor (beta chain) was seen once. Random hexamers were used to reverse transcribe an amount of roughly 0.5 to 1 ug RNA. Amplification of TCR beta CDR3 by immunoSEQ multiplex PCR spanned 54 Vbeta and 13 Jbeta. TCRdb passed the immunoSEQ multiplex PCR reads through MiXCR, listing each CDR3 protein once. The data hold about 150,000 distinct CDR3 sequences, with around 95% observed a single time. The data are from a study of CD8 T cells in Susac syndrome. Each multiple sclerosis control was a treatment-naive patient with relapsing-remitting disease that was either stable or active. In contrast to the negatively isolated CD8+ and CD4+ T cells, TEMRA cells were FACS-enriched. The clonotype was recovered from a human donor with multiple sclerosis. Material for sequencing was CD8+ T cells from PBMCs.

CDR3 in amino acids: CASGGTDNTEAFF. The DNA of the CDR3 is TGTGCCAGCGGCGGGACAGACAACACTGAAGCTTTCTTT. The chain couples TRBV12-3 or TRBV12-4 to TRBJ1-1; 7 bases agree with TRBD1. The CDR3 length is 13 residues. V dropped 8 bases and J dropped 2; count of bases not matched to a gene: 5.